These T cell receptor beta chains were read from a single sample in a study of neurological immune-mediated disorders. TCRdb passed the 5' RACE reads through MiXCR, listing each CDR3 protein once. The top ten hold approximately 3% of the sample, which has 85,000 to 90,000 distinct CDR3 sequences, around 3.4% seen once. The sequencing input was PBMCs. Every receptor here comes from a woman between 50 and 59 years old with multiple sclerosis. CDR3s include the opening cysteine and the closing phenylalanine or tryptophan. The D gene is left open where the match is weak. Expanded clones are given a class, and other clones once, few, many or no size at all.

cdr3_aa cdr3_nt j_call clone_size d_call v_call cdr3_length
CASSFQGGGFAGGELFF TGTGCCAGCAGCTTCCAAGGGGGTGGATTTGCTGGCGGGGAGCTGTTTTTT TRBJ2-2 many - TRBV7-2 17
CASSLTPGSYEQYF TGTGCCAGCAGCTTAACTCCGGGATCCTACGAGCAGTACTTC TRBJ2-7 many - TRBV7-2 14
CAIKEGADTGELFF TGTGCCATCAAGGAGGGAGCGGACACCGGGGAGCTGTTTTTT TRBJ2-2 many - TRBV10-3 14
CASSPGLAGGYNEQFF TGTGCCAGCAGCCCCGGACTAGCGGGGGGCTACAATGAGCAGTTCTTC TRBJ2-1 - TRBD2 TRBV6-5 16
CATNGQGTVGNTEAFF TGTGCCACAAACGGACAGGGAACGGTGGGGAACACTGAAGCTTTCTTT TRBJ1-1 many TRBD1 TRBV10-3 16
CASRRLETGELFF TGTGCCAGCAGGAGACTAGAAACCGGGGAGCTGTTTTTT TRBJ2-2 many - TRBV12-3/TRBV12-4 13
CASSLGRRAGWFF TGTGCCAGCAGCTTAGGAAGGAGGGCAGGGTGGTTCTTC TRBJ2-1 many - TRBV7-2 13
CAISDRQVSYEQYF TGTGCCATCAGTGACAGACAGGTTAGCTACGAGCAGTACTTC TRBJ2-7 many - TRBV10-3 14
CASSLERDLSYTF TGTGCCAGCAGTTTAGAGAGGGACTTGAGCTACACCTTC TRBJ1-2 many - TRBV12-3/TRBV12-4 13
CASRDDRGPGKNIYF TGTGCCAGCAGAGACGACAGGGGGCCAGGAAAAAACATATATTTT TRBJ1-3 few TRBD1 TRBV12-3/TRBV12-4 15
CSASDRTSYEQYF TGCAGTGCTTCCGACAGGACTTCCTACGAGCAGTACTTC TRBJ2-7 many - TRBV20-1 13
CASSGVLNTGELFF TGCGCCAGCAGTGGGGTTCTGAACACCGGGGAGCTGTTTTTT TRBJ2-2 many - TRBV10-1 14
CASSLGGGLTYEQYF TGCGCCAGCAGCTTGGGGGGCGGGCTTACCTACGAGCAGTACTTC TRBJ2-7 many - TRBV5-1 15
CASSLSGPTGGYTF TGTGCCAGCAGCTTAAGTGGCCCCACGGGTGGCTACACCTTC TRBJ1-2 many - TRBV7-2 14
CASSGRGPTDTQYF TGTGCCAGTTCGGGCCGGGGGCCCACAGATACGCAGTATTTT TRBJ2-3 many - TRBV24-1 14
CASSITSYEQYF TGCGCCAGCAGCATCACTAGCTACGAGCAGTACTTC TRBJ2-7 many - TRBV5-1 12